Presented here are 3 T cell receptor beta chains from one specimen sequenced in a study of cytomegalovirus exposure and HLA in healthy donors. A multiplex PCR was run with 60 Vbeta primers and 13 Jbeta primers. The protocol was immunoSEQ multiplex PCR, while the TCRdb copy is restricted to in-frame clones and leaves out a portion. The repertoire holds approximately 130,000 clones, roughly 70% seen once, with 4.2% in the top ten. Sequences were obtained from PBMCs. Receptors were obtained from a man between 50 and 59 years old in good health and CMV-seropositive.

The V call is TRBV7-9, the J call TRBJ2-5; possible D gene TRBD2, 5 bases. CDR3 length: 14 residues. Germline V gene data show CDR1 as SEHNR and CDR2 as FQNEAQ (reference sequence). V lost 1 base to trimming and J lost 5 bases, with 11 bases between them. CDR3 loop: CASSLGAGAETQYF. CDR3 coding DNA: TGTGCCAGCAGCTTAGGGGCGGGCGCGGAGACCCAGTACTTC. The full variable domain, in which reference TRBV7-9 and TRBJ2-5 provide the parts outside the CDR3, is DTGVSQNPRHKITKRGQNVTFRCDPISEHNRLYWYRQTLGQGPEFLTYFQNEAQLEKSRLLSDRFSAERPKGSFSTLEIQRTEQGDSAMYLCASSLGAGAETQYFGPGTRLLVL.

This chain links TRBV18 with TRBJ2-1, with TRBD2 matching 8 bases. CDR1 KGHSH and CDR2 LQKENI come from the germline V gene. J was trimmed by 3 bases and V by 5 bases; bases with no gene match: 9. The CDR3 has 16 residues. CDR3 nucleotides: TGTGCCAGCTCATTTAACGGGAGGGGGTACTACAATGAGCAGTTCTTC. It encodes CASSFNGRGYYNEQFF.

This sequence joins TRBV7-8 and TRBJ1-6; weak D call: TRBD1 (5 bases). CDR1 SGHVS and CDR2 FQNEAQ come from the germline V gene. The V gene lost 3 bases and the J gene lost 0 bases, with 15 bases spanning the gap. The CDR3 consists of 18 residues. The CDR3 spells CASSFRGTASSYNSPLHF. In DNA, the CDR3 is TGTGCCAGCAGCTTTCGGGGGACCGCGAGCTCCTATAATTCACCCCTCCACTTT.